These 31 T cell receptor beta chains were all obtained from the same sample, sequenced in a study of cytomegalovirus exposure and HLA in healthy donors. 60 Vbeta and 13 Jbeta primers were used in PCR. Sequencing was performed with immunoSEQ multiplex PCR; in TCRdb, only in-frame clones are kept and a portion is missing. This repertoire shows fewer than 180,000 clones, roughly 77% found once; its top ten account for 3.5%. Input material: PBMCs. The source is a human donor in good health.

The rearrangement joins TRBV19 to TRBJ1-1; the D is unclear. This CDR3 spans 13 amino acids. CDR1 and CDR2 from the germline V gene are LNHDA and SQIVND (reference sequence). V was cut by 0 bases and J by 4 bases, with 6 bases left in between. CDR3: CASSIEPVTEAFF. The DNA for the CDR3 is TGTGCCAGTAGTATAGAGCCGGTCACTGAAGCTTTCTTT.

CDR3: CASSQAGVYGYTF. CDR3 DNA: TGTGCCAGCAGCCAGGCGGGGGTCTATGGCTACACCTTC. The chain links TRBV14 to TRBJ1-2; D may be TRBD1 (5 bases). Trimming shortened V by 3 bases and J by 4 bases, and 9 bases separated the two germline ends. Germline loops: CDR1 SGHDN, CDR2 FVKESK. This CDR3 spans 13 amino acids.

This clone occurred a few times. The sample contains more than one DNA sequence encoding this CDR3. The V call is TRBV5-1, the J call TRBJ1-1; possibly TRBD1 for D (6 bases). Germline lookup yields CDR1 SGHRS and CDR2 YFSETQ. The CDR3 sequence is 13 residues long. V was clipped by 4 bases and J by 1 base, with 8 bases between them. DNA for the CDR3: TGCGCCAGCAGCCTACAGGGGAACACTGAAGCTTTCTTT. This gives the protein CASSLQGNTEAFF.

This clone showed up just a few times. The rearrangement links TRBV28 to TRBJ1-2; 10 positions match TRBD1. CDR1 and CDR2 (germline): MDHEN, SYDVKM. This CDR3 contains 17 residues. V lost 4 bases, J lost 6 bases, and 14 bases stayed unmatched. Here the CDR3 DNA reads TGTGCCAGCAGTTCGCCTGCCCGGGACAGGGGTGGGCATGGCTACACCTTC. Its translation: CASSSPARDRGGHGYTF.

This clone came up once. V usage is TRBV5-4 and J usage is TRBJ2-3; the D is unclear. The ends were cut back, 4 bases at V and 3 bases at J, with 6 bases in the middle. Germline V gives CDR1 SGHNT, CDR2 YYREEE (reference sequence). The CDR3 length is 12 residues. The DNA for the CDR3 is TGTGCCAGCAGCCACTCGACAGATACGCAGTATTTT. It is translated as CASSHSTDTQYF.

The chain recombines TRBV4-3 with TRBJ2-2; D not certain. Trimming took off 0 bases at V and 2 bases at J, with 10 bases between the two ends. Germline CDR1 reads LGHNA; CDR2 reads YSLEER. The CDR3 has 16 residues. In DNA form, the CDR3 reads TGCGCCAGCAGCCAAGATCGACTGGCCAACACCGGGGAGCTGTTTTTT. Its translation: CASSQDRLANTGELFF.

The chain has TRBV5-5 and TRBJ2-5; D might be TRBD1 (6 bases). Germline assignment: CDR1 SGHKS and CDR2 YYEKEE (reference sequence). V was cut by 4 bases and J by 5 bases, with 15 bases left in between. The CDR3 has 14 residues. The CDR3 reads CASSEPGVGETQYF. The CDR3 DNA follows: TGTGCCAGCAGCGAACCAGGGGTTGGGGAGACCCAGTACTTC. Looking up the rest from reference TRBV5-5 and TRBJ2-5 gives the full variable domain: DAGVTQSPTHLIKTRGQQVTLRCSPISGHKSVSWYQQVLGQGPQFIFQYYEKEERGRGNFPDRFSARQFPNYSSELNVNALLLGDSALYLCASSEPGVGETQYFGPGTRLLVL.

CDR3 nucleotide sequence: TGTGCCAGCAGTTTCGACAGGACGTTGGGGCAGTACTTC. Translation gives CASSFDRTLGQYF. The chain joins TRBV27 to TRBJ2-7; possible D gene TRBD1, 6 bases. The CDR3 length is 13 residues. Per the germline V gene, CDR1 is MNHEY and CDR2 is SMNVEV (reference sequence). The V gene lost 3 bases and the J gene lost 9 bases, with 15 bases spanning the gap.

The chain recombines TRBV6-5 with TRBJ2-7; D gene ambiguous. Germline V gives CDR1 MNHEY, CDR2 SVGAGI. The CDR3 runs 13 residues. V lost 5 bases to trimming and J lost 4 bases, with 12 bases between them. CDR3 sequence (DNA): TGTGCCAGCAGTCCCGTTCCGGTATACGAGCAGTACTTC. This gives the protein CASSPVPVYEQYF.

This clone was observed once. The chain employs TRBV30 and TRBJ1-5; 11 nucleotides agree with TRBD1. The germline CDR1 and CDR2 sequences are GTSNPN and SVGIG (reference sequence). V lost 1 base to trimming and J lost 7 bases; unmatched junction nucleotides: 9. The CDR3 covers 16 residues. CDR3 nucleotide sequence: TGTGCCTGGAGTGCGGGAGGACAGGGGGCTCGGCAGCCCCAGCATTTT. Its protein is CAWSAGGQGARQPQHF.

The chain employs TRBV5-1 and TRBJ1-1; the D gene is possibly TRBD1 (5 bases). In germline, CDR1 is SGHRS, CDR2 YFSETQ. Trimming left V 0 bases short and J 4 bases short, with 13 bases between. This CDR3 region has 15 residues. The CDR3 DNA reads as TGCGCCAGCAGCTTGGAAGTTGCAGGGCGCACTGAAGCTTTCTTT. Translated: CASSLEVAGRTEAFF.

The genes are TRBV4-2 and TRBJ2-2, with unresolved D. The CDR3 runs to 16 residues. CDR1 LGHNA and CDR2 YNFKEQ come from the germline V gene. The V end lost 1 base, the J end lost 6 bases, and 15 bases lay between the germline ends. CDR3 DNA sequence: TGTGCCAGCAGCCAAGGTGTTGAGCGCCCCCCCGGGGAGCTGTTTTTT. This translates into CASSQGVERPPGELFF.

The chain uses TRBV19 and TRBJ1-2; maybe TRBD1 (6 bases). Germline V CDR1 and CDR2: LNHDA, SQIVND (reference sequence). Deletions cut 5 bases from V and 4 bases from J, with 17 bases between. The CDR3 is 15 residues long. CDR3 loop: CASSVRQEKAYGYTF. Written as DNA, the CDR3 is TGTGCCAGTAGTGTAAGACAGGAGAAGGCCTATGGCTACACCTTC. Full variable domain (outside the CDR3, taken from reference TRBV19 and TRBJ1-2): DGGITQSPKYLFRKEGQNVTLSCEQNLNHDAMYWYRQDPGQGLRLIYYSQIVNDFQKGDIAEGYSVSREKKESFPLTVTSAQKNPTAFYLCASSVRQEKAYGYTFGSGTRLTVV.

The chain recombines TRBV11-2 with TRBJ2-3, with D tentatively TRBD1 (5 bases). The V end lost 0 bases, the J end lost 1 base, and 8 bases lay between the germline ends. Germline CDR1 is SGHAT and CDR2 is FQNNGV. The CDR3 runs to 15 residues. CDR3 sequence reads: CASSLDLTGTDTQYF. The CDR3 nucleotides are TGTGCCAGCAGCTTAGACCTGACAGGCACAGATACGCAGTATTTT.

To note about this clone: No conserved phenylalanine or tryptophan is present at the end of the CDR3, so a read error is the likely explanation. The CDR3 nucleotides read TGTGCCAGCAGCTTCCGAGGCGCGGTGAATTCACCCCTCCACCTT. It encodes CASSFRGAVNSPLHL. This rearrangement joins TRBV5-6 to TRBJ1-6; D remains unclear. This CDR3 is built from 15 residues. V was shortened by 2 bases and J by 7 bases, with 13 bases between the two germline ends. From germline, CDR1 is SGHDT and CDR2 YYEEEE.

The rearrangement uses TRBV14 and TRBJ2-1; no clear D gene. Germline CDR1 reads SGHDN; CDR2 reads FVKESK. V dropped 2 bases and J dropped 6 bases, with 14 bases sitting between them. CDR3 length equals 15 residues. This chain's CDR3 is CASSQRPGFRNEQFF. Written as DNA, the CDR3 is TGTGCCAGCAGCCAACGACCCGGGTTCCGCAATGAGCAGTTCTTC.

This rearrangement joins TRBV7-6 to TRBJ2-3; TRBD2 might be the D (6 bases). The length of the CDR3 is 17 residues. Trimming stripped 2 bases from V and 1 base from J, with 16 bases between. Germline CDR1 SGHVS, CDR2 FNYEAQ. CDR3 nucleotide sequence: TGTGCCAGCAGCTTAATCTATAGCGGCCACCGCACAGATACGCAGTATTTT. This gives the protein CASSLIYSGHRTDTQYF.

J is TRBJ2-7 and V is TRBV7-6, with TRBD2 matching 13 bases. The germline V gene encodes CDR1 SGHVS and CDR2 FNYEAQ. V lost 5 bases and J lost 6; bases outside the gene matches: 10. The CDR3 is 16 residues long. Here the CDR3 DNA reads TGTGCCAGCAGCCCGGTCGGTGGGACTAGCGGGACCGAGCAGTACTTC. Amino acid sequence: CASSPVGGTSGTEQYF.

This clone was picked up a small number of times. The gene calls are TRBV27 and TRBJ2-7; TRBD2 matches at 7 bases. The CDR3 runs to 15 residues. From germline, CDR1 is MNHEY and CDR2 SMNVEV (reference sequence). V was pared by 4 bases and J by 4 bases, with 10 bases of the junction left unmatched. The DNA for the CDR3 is TGTGCCAGCAGTTCGACCAGCGGGATGGTTTACGAGCAGTACTTC. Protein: CASSSTSGMVYEQYF.

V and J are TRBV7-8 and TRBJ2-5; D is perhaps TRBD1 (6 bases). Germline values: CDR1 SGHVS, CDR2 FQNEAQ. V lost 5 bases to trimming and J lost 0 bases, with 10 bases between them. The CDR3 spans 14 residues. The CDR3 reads CASSRTGHQETQYF. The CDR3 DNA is TGTGCCAGCAGCCGAACAGGGCACCAAGAGACCCAGTACTTC.

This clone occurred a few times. The CDR3 nucleotides read TGCAGTGCTAGGACTCAAGAGACCCAGTACTTC. This codes for CSARTQETQYF. The chain is built from TRBV20-1 and TRBJ2-5; D not resolved. Germline assignment: CDR1 DFQATT and CDR2 SNEGSKA (reference sequence). The CDR3 has 11 amino acids. Trimming took off 3 bases at V and 2 bases at J, with 4 bases between the two ends.

The CDR3 loop reads CASSPGQGGETQYF. DNA of the CDR3: TGTGCCAGCAGTCCGGGACAGGGGGGAGAGACCCAGTACTTC. This chain connects TRBV7-8 to TRBJ2-5; 11 positions match TRBD1. V lost 6 bases, J lost 4 bases, and 4 bases stayed unmatched. CDR3 length: 14 amino acids. Per germline, CDR1 SGHVS and CDR2 FQNEAQ.

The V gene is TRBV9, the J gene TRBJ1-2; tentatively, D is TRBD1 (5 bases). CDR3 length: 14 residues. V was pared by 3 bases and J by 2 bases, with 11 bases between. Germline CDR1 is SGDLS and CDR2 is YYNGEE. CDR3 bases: TGTGCCAGCAGCGGGGGGAGGACCAACTATGGCTACACCTTC. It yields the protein CASSGGRTNYGYTF.

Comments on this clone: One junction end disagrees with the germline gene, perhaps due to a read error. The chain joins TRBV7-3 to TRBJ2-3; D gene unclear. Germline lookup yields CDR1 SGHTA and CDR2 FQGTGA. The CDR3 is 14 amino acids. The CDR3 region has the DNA TGTGCCATCAGCCCGCTGGGCCCCACAGATACGCAGTATTTT. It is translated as CAISPLGPTDTQYF. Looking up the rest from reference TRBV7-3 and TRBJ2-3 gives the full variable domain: GAGVSQTPSNKVTEKGKYVELRCDPISGHTALYWYRQSLGQGPEFLIYFQGTGAADDSGLPNDRFFAVRPEGSVSTLKIQRTERGDSAVYLCAISPLGPTDTQYFGPGTRLTVL.

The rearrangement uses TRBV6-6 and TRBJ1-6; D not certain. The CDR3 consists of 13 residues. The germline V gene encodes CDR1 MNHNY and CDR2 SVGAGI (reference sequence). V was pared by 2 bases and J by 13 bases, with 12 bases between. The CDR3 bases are TGTGCCAGCAGTTACGCAGCGGTCGATCCCCTCCACTTT. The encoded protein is CASSYAAVDPLHF.

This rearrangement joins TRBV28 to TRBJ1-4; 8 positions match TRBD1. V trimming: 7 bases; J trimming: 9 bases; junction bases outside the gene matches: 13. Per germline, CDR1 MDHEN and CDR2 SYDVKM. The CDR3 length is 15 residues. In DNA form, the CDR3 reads TGTGCCAGCAACCACCAGGACAGGGCGGCGAAAAAACTGTTTTTT. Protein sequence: CASNHQDRAAKKLFF.

CDR3 amino acids: CASSLASTGNTEAFF. CDR3 sequence (DNA): TGTGCCAGCAGCTTAGCGAGTACAGGGAACACTGAAGCTTTCTTT. The chain recombines TRBV7-2 with TRBJ1-1; D might be TRBD1 (5 bases). V lost 0 bases, J lost 1 base, and 9 bases lay in between. The CDR3 is 15 amino acids. Germline V gene data show CDR1 as SGHTA and CDR2 as FQGNSA.

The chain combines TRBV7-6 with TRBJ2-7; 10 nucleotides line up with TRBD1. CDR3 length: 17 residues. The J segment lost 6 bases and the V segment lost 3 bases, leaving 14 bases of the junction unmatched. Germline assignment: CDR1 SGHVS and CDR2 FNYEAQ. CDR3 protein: CASSFQSPGQGSGEQYF. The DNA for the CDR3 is TGTGCCAGCAGCTTCCAATCCCCGGGACAGGGGTCGGGCGAGCAGTACTTC.

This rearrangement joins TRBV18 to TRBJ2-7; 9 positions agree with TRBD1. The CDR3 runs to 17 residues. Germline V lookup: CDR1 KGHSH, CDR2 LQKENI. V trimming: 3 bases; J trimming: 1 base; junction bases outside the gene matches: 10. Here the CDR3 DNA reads TGTGCCAGCTCACCCGGGACAGGGACGATAGTGTCCTACGAGCAGTACTTC. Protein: CASSPGTGTIVSYEQYF.

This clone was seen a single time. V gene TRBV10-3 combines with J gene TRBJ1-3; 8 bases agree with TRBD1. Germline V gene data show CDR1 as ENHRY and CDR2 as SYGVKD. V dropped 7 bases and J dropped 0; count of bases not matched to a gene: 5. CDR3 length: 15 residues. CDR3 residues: CAITPGTGSGNTIYF. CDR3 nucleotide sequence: TGTGCCATCACTCCCGGGACAGGCTCTGGAAACACCATATATTTT.

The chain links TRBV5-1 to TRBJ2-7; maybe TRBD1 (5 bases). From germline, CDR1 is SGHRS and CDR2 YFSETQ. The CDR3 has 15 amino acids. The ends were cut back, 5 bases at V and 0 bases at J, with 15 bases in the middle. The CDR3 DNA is TGCGCCAGCAGATACGACAGCTTCGCCTCCTACGAGCAGTACTTC. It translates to CASRYDSFASYEQYF.